The next 27 T cell receptor beta chains were all read from a single sample in a study of blood T cell repertoires in COVID-19. Only in-frame clones appear in the TCRdb table, and some are missing; sequencing was by immunoSEQ multiplex PCR. The table includes roughly 160,000 clones, around 74% detected once. The sequenced sample was peripheral blood. The receptors were gathered from a woman in her sixties or seventies with COVID-19, enrolled during active disease.

Written as DNA, the CDR3 is TGTGCCAGTGCAGGGGACCGCTACGAGCAGTACTTC. Protein: CASAGDRYEQYF. This chain connects TRBV28 to TRBJ2-7; D is perhaps TRBD1 (6 bases). The CDR3 contains 12 residues. V was pared by 9 bases and J by 3 bases, with 12 bases between. Germline V gene sequence: CDR1 MDHEN, CDR2 SYDVKM.

The rearrangement uses TRBV5-6 and TRBJ2-5; 7 bases are shared with TRBD2. The CDR3 extends over 15 amino acids. Germline V gene sequence: CDR1 SGHDT, CDR2 YYEEEE. J was trimmed by 2 bases and V by 6 bases; bases with no gene match: 10. The CDR3 DNA follows: TGTGCCAGCACCTCTGGGAGCGGGGCTCAAGAGACCCAGTACTTC. This translates into CASTSGSGAQETQYF.

The chain is built from TRBV7-8 and TRBJ1-3; TRBD1 might be the D (6 bases). Germline CDR1 SGHVS, CDR2 FQNEAQ. The V end lost 5 bases, the J end lost 0 bases, and 17 bases lay between the germline ends. This CDR3 has 17 amino acids. In nucleotides, the CDR3 is TGTGCCAGCAGCCCCGGACAGCCTTACTCCTCTGGAAACACCATATATTTT. It is translated as CASSPGQPYSSGNTIYF.

This chain joins TRBV11-3 and TRBJ2-2; 10 bases are shared with TRBD2. J was trimmed by 3 bases and V by 5 bases; bases with no gene match: 9. The CDR3 spans 17 residues. The germline gives CDR1 SGHNT, CDR2 YENEEA. The CDR3 sequence: CASSRSAGGTYTGELFF. The DNA of the CDR3 is TGTGCCAGCAGCCGTTCAGCGGGGGGGACTTACACCGGGGAGCTGTTTTTT.

The gene calls are TRBV24-1 and TRBJ2-7; TRBD1 matches 9 bases. The CDR3 extends over 13 amino acids. The trim removed 6 bases at V and 3 bases at J, leaving 2 bases unmatched. Looked up from germline, CDR1 is KGHDR and CDR2 is SFDVKD. The CDR3 spells CATSNRGLYEQYF. CDR3 bases: TGTGCCACCAGTAACAGGGGGCTCTACGAGCAGTACTTC.

V gene TRBV28 combines with J gene TRBJ2-7; tentatively, D is TRBD1 (5 bases). Germline loops: CDR1 MDHEN, CDR2 SYDVKM. Trimming took 1 base from V and 1 from J, leaving 8 bases between them. This CDR3 has 14 residues. The CDR3 nucleotides are TGTGCCAGCAGTTTATCAGGGTATTCCTACGAGCAGTACGTC. This sequence encodes CASSLSGYSYEQYV.

The rearrangement uses TRBV6-1 and TRBJ2-7, with D maybe TRBD1 (6 bases). This CDR3 region has 14 residues. Germline V gives CDR1 MNHNS, CDR2 SASEGT. Trimming took 3 bases from V and 5 from J, leaving 14 bases between them. The CDR3 DNA is TGTGCCAGCAGTGAGCTTGGGACACCAAACGAGCAGTACTTC. Translated, it gives CASSELGTPNEQYF.

V and J are TRBV3-1 (or the pseudogene TRBV3-2) and TRBJ2-7, with 10 bases lining up with TRBD2. The trim removed 4 bases at V and 3 bases at J, leaving 12 bases unmatched. CDR1 LGHDT and CDR2 YNNKEL come from the germline V gene (reference sequence). The CDR3 is 17 amino acids. The CDR3 region has the DNA TGTGCCAGCAGCCGGCATAGCGGGAGGTCCTGGATCTACGAGCAGTACTTC. Translating it yields CASSRHSGRSWIYEQYF.

This clone was recorded at least ten times. The chain is built from TRBV20-1 and TRBJ1-1; D unclear. The germline CDR1 and CDR2 sequences are DFQATT and SNEGSKA (reference sequence). This CDR3 comprises 12 residues. Trimming cost V 3 bases and J 7 bases, with 12 bases left between them. The CDR3: CSASLTASEAFF. CDR3 sequence (DNA): TGCAGTGCTAGTTTAACAGCCAGTGAAGCTTTCTTT.

This clone was observed a handful of times. The chain has TRBV5-1 and TRBJ2-1; 11 bases map to TRBD2. The V segment lost 0 bases and the J segment 7 bases; nucleotides outside the gene matches: 6. CDR1 SGHRS and CDR2 YFSETQ come from the germline V gene. This CDR3 has 16 residues. CDR3 loop: CASSLVAGGPGNEQFF. The DNA of the CDR3 is TGCGCCAGCAGCTTGGTAGCGGGAGGGCCGGGAAATGAGCAGTTCTTC.

This clone occurred once. The genes are TRBV12-3 or TRBV12-4 and TRBJ2-3; the match to TRBD2 covers 9 bases. Losses at the gene ends were 6 bases for V and 8 bases for J; bases not matched to a gene: 3. The CDR3 length is 12 residues. The CDR3 DNA follows: TGTGCCAGCAGCCGGACTAGCGCTACGCAGTATTTT. This encodes CASSRTSATQYF.

This chain joins TRBV5-4 and TRBJ1-3; 7 nucleotides align to TRBD1. The CDR3 sequence is 16 residues long. V lost 3 bases and J lost 1; bases outside the gene matches: 7. The germline CDR1 and CDR2 sequences are SGHNT and YYREEE (reference sequence). CDR3: CASSWTAGGSGNTIYF. DNA for the CDR3: TGTGCCAGCAGCTGGACCGCAGGGGGTTCTGGAAACACCATATATTTT.

This chain links TRBV13 with TRBJ2-3; D is perhaps TRBD2 (5 bases). Per germline, CDR1 PRHDT and CDR2 FYEKMQ (reference sequence). The CDR3 is 19 residues long. The V and J ends lost 3 bases and 2 bases respectively, with 24 bases between them. The CDR3 nucleotides are TGTGCCAGCAGCTTCCGACCGAGGGAGCAGATCAATACCACAGATACGCAGTATTTT. Amino acids: CASSFRPREQINTTDTQYF.

V usage is TRBV5-1 and J usage is TRBJ2-1; TRBD2 aligns across 10 bases. Trimming took 0 bases from V and 8 from J; bases not matched to a gene: 5. Looked up from germline, CDR1 is SGHRS and CDR2 is YFSETQ. CDR3 length: 15 residues. Here the CDR3 reads CASSLVSGGAYEQFF. The CDR3 bases are TGCGCCAGCAGCTTGGTCAGCGGGGGGGCCTATGAGCAGTTCTTC.

The gene calls are TRBV4-3 and TRBJ2-1; TRBD2 matches 9 bases. CDR1 is LGHNA, CDR2 YSLEER, per germline. The V gene end was trimmed by 0 bases and the J gene end by 8 bases; junction bases not matched to a gene: 14. The CDR3 runs to 18 residues. CDR3 sequence: CASSQDQNRLAVKYEQFF. The CDR3 DNA is TGCGCCAGCAGCCAAGATCAGAACAGACTAGCGGTCAAATATGAGCAGTTCTTC.

The V and J genes are TRBV5-5 and TRBJ2-5, with 12 nucleotides matching TRBD2. The CDR3 sequence is 16 residues long. V was clipped by 4 bases and J by 5 bases; unmatched bases: 9. Germline values: CDR1 SGHKS, CDR2 YYEKEE (reference sequence). CDR3 sequence: CASSATSGRLRETQYF. CDR3 DNA sequence: TGTGCCAGCAGCGCCACTAGCGGGAGGTTACGGGAGACCCAGTACTTC.

V usage is TRBV7-3 and J usage is TRBJ2-1; TRBD1 agrees at 8 bases. J lost 4 bases, V lost 5 bases, and 10 bases had no gene match. There are 16 residues in the CDR3. CDR1 SGHTA and CDR2 FQGTGA come from the germline V gene. The CDR3 bases are TGTGCCAGCAGCCCAGGACAGGGAAGAAGGTACAATGAGCAGTTCTTC. This gives the protein CASSPGQGRRYNEQFF.

V gene TRBV7-2 combines with J gene TRBJ2-1, with D perhaps matching TRBD1 (6 bases). Trimming shortened V by 4 bases and J by 11 bases, and 12 bases separated the two germline ends. From germline, CDR1 is SGHTA and CDR2 FQGNSA. The CDR3 totals 12 residues. The CDR3 loop is CASSYTGNQQFF. In nucleotides, the CDR3 is TGTGCCAGCAGCTATACAGGGAACCAGCAGTTCTTC.

This clone was seen more than once but under ten times. The rearrangement links TRBV5-1 to TRBJ2-3; 7 bases fit TRBD1. The ends lost 4 bases at V and 0 bases at J; junction bases unmatched: 5. From germline, CDR1 is SGHRS and CDR2 YFSETQ. The CDR3 is 15 amino acids. The CDR3 region is CASSPLTGSTDTQYF. As DNA, the CDR3 is TGCGCCAGCAGCCCATTGACAGGGAGCACAGATACGCAGTATTTT.

This chain connects TRBV29-1 to TRBJ1-2, with 9 bases lining up with TRBD1. Germline lookup yields CDR1 SQVTM and CDR2 ANQGSEA. Unmatched junction bases numbered 2, after V lost 5 bases and J lost 1 base. The length of the CDR3 is 13 residues. The CDR3 protein is CSVRQGGNYGYTF. CDR3 in DNA: TGCAGCGTTCGACAGGGGGGTAACTATGGCTACACCTTC.

The J gene is TRBJ1-6, the V gene TRBV27; D call uncertain. CDR1 MNHEY and CDR2 SMNVEV come from the germline V gene (reference sequence). The CDR3 loop spans 15 amino acids. Trimming took off 5 bases at V and 0 bases at J, with 8 bases between the two ends. CDR3 in amino acids: CASSALGSYNSPLHF. The CDR3 nucleotides read TGTGCCAGCAGTGCCCTCGGCTCCTATAATTCACCCCTCCACTTT.

The chain links TRBV9 to TRBJ1-5; D gene uncertain. Trimming took 0 bases from V and 7 from J, leaving 11 bases between them. Germline V CDR1 and CDR2: SGDLS, YYNGEE. The length of the CDR3 is 14 residues. The CDR3 loop reads CASSVVASGQPQHF. The CDR3 coding sequence is TGTGCCAGCAGCGTAGTAGCAAGTGGGCAGCCCCAGCATTTT.

The chain uses TRBV5-1 and TRBJ1-2, with TRBD1 matching over 10 bases. V shed 4 bases and J 5 bases; nucleotides not matched to a gene: 5. This CDR3 is 14 amino acids long. Germline V gene lookup returns CDR1 SGHRS and CDR2 YFSETQ. CDR3: CASSGGQGIYGYTF. For the CDR3, the DNA is TGCGCCAGCAGCGGGGGACAGGGGATTTATGGCTACACCTTC. Supplemented by reference TRBV5-1 and TRBJ1-2, the full variable domain reads KAGVTQTPRYLIKTRGQQVTLSCSPISGHRSVSWYQQTPGQGLQFLFEYFSETQRNKGNFPGRFSGRQFSNSRSEMNVSTLELGDSALYLCASSGGQGIYGYTFGSGTRLTVV.

The chain joins TRBV4-2 to TRBJ2-2, with TRBD2 matching over 7 bases. The CDR3 has 16 amino acids. CDR1 is LGHNA and CDR2 is YNFKEQ in the germline V gene. Trimming at V came to 2 bases and at J to 0 bases, leaving 3 bases not matched to a gene. In DNA, the CDR3 is TGTGCCAGCAGCCAACCCGGACTAGCGAACACCGGGGAGCTGTTTTTT. Amino acids: CASSQPGLANTGELFF.

The CDR3 region has the DNA TGTGCCAGCAGTGAATCCCTAGCGGGATTGAATGAGCAGTTCTTC. Translated: CASSESLAGLNEQFF. The gene calls are TRBV6-1 and TRBJ2-1; 9 bases align to TRBD2. V was clipped by 2 bases and J by 7 bases; unmatched bases: 6. The CDR3 is made up of 15 amino acids. The germline gives CDR1 MNHNS, CDR2 SASEGT.

The chain has TRBV7-3 and TRBJ2-5, with D uncertain. This CDR3 spans 13 amino acids. Trimming pared 1 base from V and 5 bases from J, leaving 8 bases between. Germline assignment: CDR1 SGHTA and CDR2 FQGTGA. The CDR3, as DNA: TGTGCCAGCAGCTTAAACCCCCGGGAGACCCAGTACTTC. This encodes CASSLNPRETQYF.

The chain uses TRBV30 and TRBJ1-2, with 8 bases fitting TRBD1. Trimming at V came to 2 bases and at J to 4 bases, leaving 3 bases not matched to a gene. The CDR3 has 13 residues. Germline loops: CDR1 GTSNPN, CDR2 SVGIG (reference sequence). The CDR3, as DNA: TGTGCCTGGAGTCGGGACAGGCCCTATGGCTACACCTTC. Translating gives CAWSRDRPYGYTF.